The text below deals with one T cell receptor (beta chain). Libraries were prepared by immunoSEQ multiplex PCR; TCRdb keeps only in-frame clonotypes and omits some of them. The sample yields 70,000 to 90,000 clones, approximately 84% seen once. This entry is derived from a study of OX40 agonist ivuxolimab in advanced cancers. At the level of the study: Every 2 weeks, patients received ivuxolimab intravenously, dosed at 0.01 to 10 mg/kg.

Baseline, cycle 4 day 1, and cycle 7 day 1 were the blood sampling points. Between the trimmed V and J ends, which lost 2 bases and 6 bases, there was a span of 10 bases. Germline CDR1 and CDR2: LNHDA and SQIVND (reference sequence). The CDR3 sequence is 13 residues long. The chain employs TRBV19 and TRBJ1-1; D call uncertain. Specimen: CD4+ or CD8+ T cells sorted from blood, collected in a trial of the OX40 agonist ivuxolimab. The clonotype was recovered from an adult with an advanced solid tumor such as melanoma, head and neck, liver or kidney cancer. DNA of the CDR3: TGTGCCAGTAGTATAAGGAGCGGAGCTGAAGCTTTCTTT. Residues: CASSIRSGAEAFF.